These 9 T cell receptor beta chains were sequenced from one sample in a study of shared T cell receptors in the human thymus. Data came from immunoSEQ multiplex PCR; TCRdb stores just in-frame clones and leaves some out. Of hundreds of thousands of clones in the sample, around 87% were seen once. These records were also assigned to another study, of human thymus T cells.

The sequencing input was thymocytes. Receptor source: a boy under two years old with a congenital heart defect.

Only a few counts were recorded for this clone. The chain's CDR3 is CASSPGTSNNEQFF. Written as DNA, the CDR3 is TGTGCCAGCAGTCCCGGGACTAGCAACAATGAGCAGTTCTTC. J is TRBJ2-1 and V is TRBV6-5; 9 bases are a match to TRBD2. There are 14 residues in the CDR3. From germline, CDR1 is MNHEY and CDR2 SVGAGI. V lost 5 bases and J lost 5; bases outside the gene matches: 4.

CDR3 sequence (DNA): TGTGCCAGCAGCCCCGAGGATGGGAGTAACACTGAAGCTTTCTTT. Translation: CASSPEDGSNTEAFF. The chain combines TRBV9 with TRBJ1-1; D remains ambiguous. The CDR3 has 15 residues. Germline-derived CDR1 and CDR2 are SGDLS and YYNGEE. The V end was cut by 4 bases, the J end by 2 bases, with 15 bases between.

The rearrangement links TRBV5-1 to TRBJ1-3; D gene ambiguous. Trimming removed 1 base at V and 0 bases at J, with 14 bases between. The CDR3 totals 17 residues. Germline CDR1 is SGHRS and CDR2 is YFSETQ. The CDR3 nucleotides read TGCGCCAGCAGCTTGCATGGGGAGGCACGCTCTGGAAACACCATATATTTT. Encoded protein: CASSLHGEARSGNTIYF.

The chain is built from TRBV6-5 and TRBJ2-7; 10 nucleotides line up with TRBD2. The CDR3 totals 14 residues. Losses at the gene ends were 5 bases for V and 3 bases for J; bases not matched to a gene: 4. CDR1 is MNHEY and CDR2 is SVGAGI in the germline V gene. The chain's CDR3 is CASSTLAGFYEQYF. The CDR3 bases are TGTGCCAGCAGTACACTAGCGGGGTTCTACGAGCAGTACTTC.

The chain carries TRBV6-6 and TRBJ2-2; a weak D match, TRBD1 (6 bases). Germline values: CDR1 MNHNY, CDR2 SVGAGI (reference sequence). This CDR3 spans 15 amino acids. V was shortened by 6 bases and J by 0 bases, with 11 bases between the two germline ends. The CDR3 sequence is CASSPGTTNTGELFF. In DNA form, the CDR3 reads TGTGCCAGCAGCCCCGGGACAACGAACACCGGGGAGCTGTTTTTT.

V and J are TRBV10-3 and TRBJ2-5, with 7 nucleotides matching TRBD2. The DNA end lines up better with TRBJ2-7; the J call may be wrong. CDR1 ENHRY and CDR2 SYGVKD come from the germline V gene. This CDR3 is built from 13 residues. The CDR3 nucleotides read TGTGCCACCGGGGGGAGGGGCGAATACGAGCAGTACTTC. It specifies CATGGRGEYEQYF.

J is TRBJ2-1 and V is TRBV5-6; D may be TRBD2 (6 bases). Trimming took 1 base from V and 0 from J, leaving 14 bases between them. This CDR3 region has 17 residues. Germline V CDR1 and CDR2: SGHDT, YYEEEE. The CDR3 bases are TGTGCCAGCAGCTTGAGGGAGGACGAAAGCTCCTACAATGAGCAGTTCTTC. Translating it yields CASSLREDESSYNEQFF. Full variable domain (outside the CDR3, taken from reference TRBV5-6 and TRBJ2-1): DAGVTQSPTHLIKTRGQQVTLRCSPKSGHDTVSWYQQALGQGPQFIFQYYEEEERQRGNFPDRFSGHQFPNYSSELNVNALLLGDSALYLCASSLREDESSYNEQFFGPGTRLTVL.

The chain uses TRBV4-3 and TRBJ1-1; 9 nucleotides match TRBD1. The CDR3 covers 15 residues. CDR1 is LGHNA and CDR2 is YSLEER in the germline V gene. J gave up 5 bases and V 3 bases, and 7 bases lay outside the gene matches. CDR3 nucleotides: TGCGCCAGCAGCCAGGTGACAGGGGGAATTACTGAAGCTTTCTTT. Amino acids: CASSQVTGGITEAFF.

The J gene is TRBJ2-7, the V gene TRBV7-6; 9 bases are shared with TRBD2. V lost 0 bases and J lost 5; bases outside the gene matches: 8. The CDR3 has 16 residues. Germline assignment: CDR1 SGHVS and CDR2 FNYEAQ. CDR3 residues: CASSLAPSGRRDEQYF. CDR3 sequence (DNA): TGTGCCAGCAGCTTAGCTCCCAGCGGGAGGCGCGACGAGCAGTACTTC. Using reference TRBV7-6 and TRBJ2-7 for the parts outside the CDR3, the full variable domain is GAGVSQSPRYKVTKRGQDVALRCDPISGHVSLYWYRQALGQGPEFLTYFNYEAQQDKSGLPNDRFSAERPEGSISTLTIQRTEQRDSAMYRCASSLAPSGRRDEQYFGPGTRLTVT.